This entry concerns a single T cell receptor (beta chain). The table came from immunoSEQ multiplex PCR; TCRdb's copy has only in-frame clones and leaves some out. The table records 300,000 or so clones, about nine tenths of them present only once. The sample comes from a study of blood T cell repertoires in COVID-19. This CDR3 region has 15 residues. Per germline, CDR1 SNHLY and CDR2 FYNNEI. Trimming stripped 2 bases from V and 5 bases from J, with 15 bases between. The chain has TRBV2 and TRBJ1-2; no definite D call. The material sequenced was peripheral blood. The clonotype was recovered from a woman aged 35 to 49 with acute or convalescent COVID-19. For the CDR3, the DNA is TGTGCCAGCAGTGAAAGTAGGACGGGAGGGTATGGCTACACCTTC. Translation gives CASSESRTGGYGYTF.